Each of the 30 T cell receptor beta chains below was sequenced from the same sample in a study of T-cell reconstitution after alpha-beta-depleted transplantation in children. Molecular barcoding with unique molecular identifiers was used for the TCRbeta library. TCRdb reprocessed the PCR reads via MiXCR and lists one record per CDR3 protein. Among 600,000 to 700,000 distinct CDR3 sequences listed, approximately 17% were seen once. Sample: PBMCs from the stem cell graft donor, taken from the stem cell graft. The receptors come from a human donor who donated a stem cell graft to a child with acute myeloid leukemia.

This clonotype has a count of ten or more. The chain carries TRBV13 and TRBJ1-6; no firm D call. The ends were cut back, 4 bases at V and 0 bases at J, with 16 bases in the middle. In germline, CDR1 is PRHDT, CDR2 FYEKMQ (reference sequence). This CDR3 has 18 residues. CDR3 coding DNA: TGTGCCAGCAGCTCACTCGGGAGTTATCCCTCCTATAATTCACCCCTCCACTTT. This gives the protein CASSSLGSYPSYNSPLHF.

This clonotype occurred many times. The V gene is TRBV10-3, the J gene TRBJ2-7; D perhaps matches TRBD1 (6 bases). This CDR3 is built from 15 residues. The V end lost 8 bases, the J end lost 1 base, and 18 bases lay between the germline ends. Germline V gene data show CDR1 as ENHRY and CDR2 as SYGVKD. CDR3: CAIGTVMTGSYEQYF. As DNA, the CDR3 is TGTGCCATCGGCACCGTTATGACAGGTTCCTACGAGCAGTACTTC.

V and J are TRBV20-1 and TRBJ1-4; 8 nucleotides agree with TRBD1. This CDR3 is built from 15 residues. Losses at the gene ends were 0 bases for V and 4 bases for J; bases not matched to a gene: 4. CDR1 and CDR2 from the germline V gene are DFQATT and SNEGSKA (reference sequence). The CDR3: CSARDGTGFNEKLFF. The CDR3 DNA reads TGCAGTGCTAGAGATGGGACAGGTTTTAATGAAAAACTGTTTTTT.

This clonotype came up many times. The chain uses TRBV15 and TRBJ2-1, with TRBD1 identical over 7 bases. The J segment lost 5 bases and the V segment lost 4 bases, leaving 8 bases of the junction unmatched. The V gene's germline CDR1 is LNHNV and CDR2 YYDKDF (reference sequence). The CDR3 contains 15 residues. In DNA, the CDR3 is TGTGCCACCAGCACCAGGACAGGTCAAAACAATGAGCAGTTCTTC. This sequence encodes CATSTRTGQNNEQFF.

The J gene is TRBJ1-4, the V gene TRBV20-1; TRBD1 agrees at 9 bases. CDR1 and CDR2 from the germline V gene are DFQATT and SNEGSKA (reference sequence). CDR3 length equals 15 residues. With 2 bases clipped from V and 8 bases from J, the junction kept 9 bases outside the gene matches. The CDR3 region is CSARLPQGAGEKLFF. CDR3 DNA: TGCAGTGCTAGACTTCCACAGGGGGCAGGGGAAAAACTGTTTTTT.

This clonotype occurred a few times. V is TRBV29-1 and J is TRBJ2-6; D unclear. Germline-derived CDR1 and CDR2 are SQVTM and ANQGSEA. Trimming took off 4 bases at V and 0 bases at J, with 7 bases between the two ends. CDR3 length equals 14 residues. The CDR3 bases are TGCAGCGTTGGAGCGATCTCTGGGGCCAACGTCCTGACTTTC. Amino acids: CSVGAISGANVLTF.

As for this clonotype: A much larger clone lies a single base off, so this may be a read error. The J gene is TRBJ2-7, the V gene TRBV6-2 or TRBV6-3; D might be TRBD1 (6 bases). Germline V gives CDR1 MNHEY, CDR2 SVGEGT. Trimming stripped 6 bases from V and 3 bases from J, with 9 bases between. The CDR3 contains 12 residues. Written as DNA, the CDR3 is TGTGCCAGCAGAAAGACAGGCTACGAGCAGTACTTC. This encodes CASRKTGYEQYF.

In DNA form, the CDR3 reads TGCGCCAGCAGCTTTACGACTAGCGGGGGCCACAATGAGCAGTTCTTC. Its translation is CASSFTTSGGHNEQFF. The chain links TRBV5-1 to TRBJ2-1, with 12 bases identical to TRBD2. Germline trimming cut 2 bases from V and 5 bases from J; bases unmatched to any gene: 5. This CDR3 has 16 amino acids. The V gene's germline CDR1 is SGHRS and CDR2 YFSETQ.

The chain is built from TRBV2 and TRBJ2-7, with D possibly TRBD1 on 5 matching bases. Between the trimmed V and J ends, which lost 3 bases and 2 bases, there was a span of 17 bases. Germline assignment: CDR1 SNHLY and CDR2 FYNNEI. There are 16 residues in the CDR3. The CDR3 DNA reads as TGTGCCAGCAGTGATTGGATCAGGGAATTTACCTACGAGCAGTACTTC. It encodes CASSDWIREFTYEQYF. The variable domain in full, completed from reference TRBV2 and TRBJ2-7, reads EPEVTQTPSHQVTQMGQEVILRCVPISNHLYFYWYRQILGQKVEFLVSFYNNEISEKSEIFDDQFSVERPDGSNFTLKIRSTKLEDSAMYFCASSDWIREFTYEQYFGPGTRLTVT.

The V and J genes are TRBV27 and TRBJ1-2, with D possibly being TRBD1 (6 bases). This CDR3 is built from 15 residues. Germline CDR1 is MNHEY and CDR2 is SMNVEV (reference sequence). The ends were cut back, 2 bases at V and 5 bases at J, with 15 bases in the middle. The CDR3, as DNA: TGTGCCAGCAGTTTAATCGTTGGGACATCTTATGGCTACACCTTC. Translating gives CASSLIVGTSYGYTF.

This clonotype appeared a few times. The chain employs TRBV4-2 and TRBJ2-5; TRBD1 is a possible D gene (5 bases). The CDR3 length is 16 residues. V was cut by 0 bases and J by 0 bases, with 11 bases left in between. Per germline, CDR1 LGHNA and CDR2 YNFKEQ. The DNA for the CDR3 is TGTGCCAGCAGCCAAGAGGGGCTTGGGTACCAAGAGACCCAGTACTTC. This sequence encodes CASSQEGLGYQETQYF.

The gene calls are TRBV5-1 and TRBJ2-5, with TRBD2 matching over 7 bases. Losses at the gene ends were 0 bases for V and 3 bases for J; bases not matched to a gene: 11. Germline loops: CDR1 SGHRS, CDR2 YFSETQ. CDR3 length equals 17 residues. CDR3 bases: TGCGCCAGCAGCTTGGGAAGCGGGGCCCTCCGGGAAGAGACCCAGTACTTC. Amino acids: CASSLGSGALREETQYF.

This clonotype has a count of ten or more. CDR3 nucleotides: TGCAGCGTTGACGCGGAACTCCGGGGGGCAGATACGCAGTATTTT. Encoded protein: CSVDAELRGADTQYF. The V call is TRBV29-1, the J call TRBJ2-3; 7 bases are shared with TRBD2. Germline CDR1 and CDR2: SQVTM and ANQGSEA. The CDR3 totals 15 residues. V shed 3 bases and J 4 bases; nucleotides not matched to a gene: 10.

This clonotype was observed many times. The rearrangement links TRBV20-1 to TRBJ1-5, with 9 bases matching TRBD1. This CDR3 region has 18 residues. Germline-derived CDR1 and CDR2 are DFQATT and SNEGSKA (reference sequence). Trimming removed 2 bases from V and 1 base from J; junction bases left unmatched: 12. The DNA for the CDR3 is TGCAGTGCTAGACCTACTAACAGGGGGCGGGCGAGCAATCAGCCCCAGCATTTT. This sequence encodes CSARPTNRGRASNQPQHF.

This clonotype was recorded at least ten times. Here the CDR3 DNA reads TGCAGTGCTAGAGATGCAAGCCAAGTCTATGGCTACACCTTC. It codes for CSARDASQVYGYTF. The chain recombines TRBV20-1 with TRBJ1-2; the D is unclear. The CDR3 runs 14 residues. Trimming shortened V by 0 bases and J by 4 bases, and 12 bases separated the two germline ends. Germline values: CDR1 DFQATT, CDR2 SNEGSKA (reference sequence).

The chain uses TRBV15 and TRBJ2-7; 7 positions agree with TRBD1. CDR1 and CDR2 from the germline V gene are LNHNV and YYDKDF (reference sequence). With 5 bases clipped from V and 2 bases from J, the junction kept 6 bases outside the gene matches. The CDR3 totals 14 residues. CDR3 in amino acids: CATSSRDRTYEQYF. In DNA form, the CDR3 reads TGTGCCACCAGCTCCCGGGACAGAACCTACGAGCAGTACTTC.

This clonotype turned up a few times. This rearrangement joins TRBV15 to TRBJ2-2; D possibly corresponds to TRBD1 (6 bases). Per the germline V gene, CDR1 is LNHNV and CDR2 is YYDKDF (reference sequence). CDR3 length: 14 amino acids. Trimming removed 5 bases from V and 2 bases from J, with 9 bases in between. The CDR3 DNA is TGTGCCACCAGCCGGGGACACAACACCGGGGAGCTGTTTTTT. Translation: CATSRGHNTGELFF.

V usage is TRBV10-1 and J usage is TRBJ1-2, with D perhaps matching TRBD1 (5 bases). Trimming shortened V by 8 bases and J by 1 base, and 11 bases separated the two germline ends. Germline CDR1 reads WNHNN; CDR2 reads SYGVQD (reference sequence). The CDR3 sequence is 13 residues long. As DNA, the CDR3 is TGCGCCAGCCGGGACGGACATAACTATGGCTACACCTTC. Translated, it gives CASRDGHNYGYTF.

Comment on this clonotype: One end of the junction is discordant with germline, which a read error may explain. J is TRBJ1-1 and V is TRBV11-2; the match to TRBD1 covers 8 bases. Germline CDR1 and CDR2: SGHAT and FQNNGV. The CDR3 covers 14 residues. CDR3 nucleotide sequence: TGTGCCAGCAGCCTAGACAGGGGAGAGACTGAAGCTTTCTTT. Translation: CASSLDRGETEAFF.

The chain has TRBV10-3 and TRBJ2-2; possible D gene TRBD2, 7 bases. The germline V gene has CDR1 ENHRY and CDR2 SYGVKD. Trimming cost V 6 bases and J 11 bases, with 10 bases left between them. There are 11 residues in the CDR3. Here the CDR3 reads CAIRGGPELFF. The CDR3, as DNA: TGTGCCATCAGGGGGGGGCCTGAGCTGTTTTTT.

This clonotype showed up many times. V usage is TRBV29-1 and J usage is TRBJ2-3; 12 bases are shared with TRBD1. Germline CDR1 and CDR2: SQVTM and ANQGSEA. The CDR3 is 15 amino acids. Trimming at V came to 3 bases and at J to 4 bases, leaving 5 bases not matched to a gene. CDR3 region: CSVEAGQGAPDTQYF. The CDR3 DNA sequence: TGCAGCGTTGAGGCGGGACAGGGGGCCCCAGATACGCAGTATTTT.

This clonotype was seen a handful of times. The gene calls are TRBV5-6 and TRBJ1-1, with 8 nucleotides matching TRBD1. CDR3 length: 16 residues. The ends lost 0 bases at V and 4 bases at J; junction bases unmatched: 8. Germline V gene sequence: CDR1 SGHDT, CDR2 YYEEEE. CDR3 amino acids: CASSLGLQGARTEAFF. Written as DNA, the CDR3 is TGTGCCAGCAGCTTGGGTCTGCAGGGGGCCCGCACTGAAGCTTTCTTT.

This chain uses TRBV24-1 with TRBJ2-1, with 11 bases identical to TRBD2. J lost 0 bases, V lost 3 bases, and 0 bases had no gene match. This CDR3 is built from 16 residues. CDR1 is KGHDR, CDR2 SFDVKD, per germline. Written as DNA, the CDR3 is TGTGCCACCAGTGATACTAGCGGGAGCTCCTACAATGAGCAGTTCTTC. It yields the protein CATSDTSGSSYNEQFF.

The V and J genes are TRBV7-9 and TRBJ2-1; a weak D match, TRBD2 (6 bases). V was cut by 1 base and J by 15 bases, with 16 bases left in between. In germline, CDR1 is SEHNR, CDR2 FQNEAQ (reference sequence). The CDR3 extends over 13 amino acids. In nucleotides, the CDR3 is TGTGCCAGCAGCTTAGGGGACTCCCCGAGTGCGTTCTTC. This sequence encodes CASSLGDSPSAFF.

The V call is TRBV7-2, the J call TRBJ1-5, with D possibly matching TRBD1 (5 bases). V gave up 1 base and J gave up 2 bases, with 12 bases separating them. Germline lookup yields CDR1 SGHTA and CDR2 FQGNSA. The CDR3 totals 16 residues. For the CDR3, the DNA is TGTGCCAGCAGCTTAGTGGGGGGAAGGGGCAATCAGCCCCAGCATTTT. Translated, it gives CASSLVGGRGNQPQHF.

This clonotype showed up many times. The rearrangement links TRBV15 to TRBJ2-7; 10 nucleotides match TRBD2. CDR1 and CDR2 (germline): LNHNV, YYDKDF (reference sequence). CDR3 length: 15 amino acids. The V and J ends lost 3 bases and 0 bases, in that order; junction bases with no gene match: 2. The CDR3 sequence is CATSSGLAVSYEQYF. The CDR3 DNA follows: TGTGCCACCAGCAGTGGACTAGCGGTCTCCTACGAGCAGTACTTC.

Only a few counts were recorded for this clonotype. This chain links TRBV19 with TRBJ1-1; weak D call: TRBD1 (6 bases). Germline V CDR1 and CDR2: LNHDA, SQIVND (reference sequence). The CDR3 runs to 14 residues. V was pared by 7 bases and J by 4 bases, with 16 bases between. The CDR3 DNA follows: TGTGCCAGTAAGGTTGCAGGGGTGGGCACTGAAGCTTTCTTT. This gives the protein CASKVAGVGTEAFF.

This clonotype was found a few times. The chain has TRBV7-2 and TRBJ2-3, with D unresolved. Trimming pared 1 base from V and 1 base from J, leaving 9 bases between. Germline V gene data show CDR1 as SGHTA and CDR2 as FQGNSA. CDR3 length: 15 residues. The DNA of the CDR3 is TGTGCCAGCAGCTTAGGCGACACCCGCACAGATACGCAGTATTTT. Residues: CASSLGDTRTDTQYF.

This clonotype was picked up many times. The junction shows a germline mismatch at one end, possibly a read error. In DNA, the CDR3 is TGCAGTGCTAGAGATCCGACAGGTCAAGGGACCCAGTACTTC. Its protein product is CSARDPTGQGTQYF. The V gene is TRBV20-1, the J gene TRBJ2-5; D possibly corresponds to TRBD1 (6 bases). Germline V CDR1 and CDR2: DFQATT, SNEGSKA (reference sequence). The length of the CDR3 is 14 residues.

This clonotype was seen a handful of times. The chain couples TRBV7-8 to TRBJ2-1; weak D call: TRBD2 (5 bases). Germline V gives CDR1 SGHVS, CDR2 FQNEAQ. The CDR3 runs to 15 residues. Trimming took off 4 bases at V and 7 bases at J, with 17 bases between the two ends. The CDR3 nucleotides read TGTGCCAGCAGCTCAGGTCAGGACCAGCGGAATGAGCAGTTCTTC. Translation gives CASSSGQDQRNEQFF.